One sample yielded the 12 T cell receptor beta chains listed below, sequenced in a study of graft-versus-host responses after intestinal transplantation. Approximately 200,000 CFSE-labeled responder cells were plated with approximately 200,000 irradiated, violet-dye-labeled stimulator cells. This table comes from immunoSEQ multiplex PCR, and its TCRdb copy is limited to in-frame clones, with some not included. Among roughly 9,700 clones listed, roughly 38% were seen once. Here the sequenced sample was alloreactive CD8+ T cells from a mixed lymphocyte reaction culture, taken before intestinal transplant. Subset in this sample: CFSE-low proliferating T cells sorted from roughly six-day pre-transplant mixed lymphocyte reaction (GvH or HvG direction). Every receptor here comes from a human patient who received an intestinal transplant.

This clone was seen a handful of times. This chain links TRBV2 with TRBJ2-7, with 7 bases matching TRBD2. V trimming: 2 bases; J trimming: 1 base; junction bases outside the gene matches: 5. Germline-derived CDR1 and CDR2 are SNHLY and FYNNEI. This CDR3 region has 15 residues. In DNA form, the CDR3 reads TGTGCCAGCAGTGAAACATTAGCGGGTTCCTACGAGCAGTACTTC. This translates into CASSETLAGSYEQYF.

This clone was picked up one time. V usage is TRBV7-9 and J usage is TRBJ1-1, with D perhaps matching TRBD1 (5 bases). The CDR3 runs 12 residues. Germline V CDR1 and CDR2: SEHNR, FQNEAQ (reference sequence). Trimming shortened V by 5 bases and J by 5 bases, and 9 bases separated the two germline ends. Here the CDR3 reads CASSGGGTEAFF. In DNA form, the CDR3 reads TGTGCCAGCAGCGGGGGGGGGACTGAAGCTTTCTTT.

The chain is built from TRBV15 and TRBJ1-2, with 7 bases that match TRBD1. CDR3 length: 14 amino acids. Germline CDR1 is LNHNV and CDR2 is YYDKDF (reference sequence). The V gene end was trimmed by 0 bases and the J gene end by 5 bases; junction bases not matched to a gene: 3. In DNA form, the CDR3 reads TGTGCCACCAGCAGAGATCCGACAGGGTATGGCTACACCTTC. This codes for CATSRDPTGYGYTF.

The chain couples TRBV5-6 to TRBJ2-3; weak D call: TRBD1 (5 bases). The CDR3 runs 15 residues. Trimming stripped 4 bases from V and 4 bases from J, with 16 bases between. Germline V gene data show CDR1 as SGHDT and CDR2 as YYEEEE. The CDR3 bases are TGTGCCAGCAGCCCCCCGCCCGACAGACCAGATACGCAGTATTTT. It codes for CASSPPPDRPDTQYF.

By share, this clone counts as medium-sized. V is TRBV5-1 and J is TRBJ1-3, with D perhaps TRBD1 (5 bases). Germline loops: CDR1 SGHRS, CDR2 YFSETQ. V lost 7 bases and J lost 0, with 17 bases in between. This CDR3 has 16 amino acids. CDR3 sequence (DNA): TGCGCCAGCGGGATTGACAGCCTATCCTCTGGAAACACCATATATTTT. Protein sequence: CASGIDSLSSGNTIYF. Complete variable domain (other parts from reference TRBV5-1 and TRBJ1-3): KAGVTQTPRYLIKTRGQQVTLSCSPISGHRSVSWYQQTPGQGLQFLFEYFSETQRNKGNFPGRFSGRQFSNSRSEMNVSTLELGDSALYLCASGIDSLSSGNTIYFGEGSWLTVV.

By proportion, this clone is medium-sized. The chain employs TRBV6-1 and TRBJ1-6; tentative D call: TRBD1 (5 bases). The germline gives CDR1 MNHNS, CDR2 SASEGT. The CDR3 length is 15 residues. V was pared by 2 bases and J by 8 bases, with 13 bases between. The CDR3 nucleotides are TGTGCCAGCAGTGAATACCTTCGGGGGGATTCACCCCTCCACTTT. Its translation: CASSEYLRGDSPLHF.

This clone was counted between two and nine times. The chain links TRBV28 to TRBJ2-7; 7 positions agree with TRBD1. The CDR3 sequence is 14 residues long. CDR1 and CDR2 (germline): MDHEN, SYDVKM. J lost 5 bases, V lost 3 bases, and 7 bases had no gene match. This chain's CDR3 is CASSFRDRSHEQYF. In DNA, the CDR3 is TGTGCCAGCAGTTTCCGGGACAGAAGCCACGAGCAGTACTTC.

V is TRBV29-1 and J is TRBJ2-7, with TRBD1 matching 7 bases. The length of the CDR3 is 13 residues. Germline assignment: CDR1 SQVTM and CDR2 ANQGSEA. The ends lost 5 bases at V and 2 bases at J; junction bases unmatched: 6. Here the CDR3 reads CSVRTGSTYEQYF. CDR3 sequence (DNA): TGCAGCGTTCGGACAGGTTCCACCTACGAGCAGTACTTC.

This clone was seen just once. The CDR3 loop reads CASSAQVAGGEQFF. The CDR3 nucleotides are TGTGCCAGCAGTGCGCAGGTCGCGGGGGGAGAGCAGTTCTTC. This rearrangement joins TRBV6-1 to TRBJ2-1; 8 bases fit TRBD2. The CDR3 spans 14 residues. V shed 4 bases, J shed 10 bases, and the junction held 9 bases outside the gene matches. In germline, CDR1 is MNHNS, CDR2 SASEGT.

V gene TRBV28 combines with J gene TRBJ2-2; 11 bases fit TRBD2. Germline V gene lookup returns CDR1 MDHEN and CDR2 SYDVKM. This CDR3 contains 22 residues. Trimming removed 6 bases from V and 0 bases from J; junction bases left unmatched: 21. In DNA form, the CDR3 reads TGTGCCAGCAGCCCACCCGGGGACGTGGGACTAGCGGCCTCGACGAACACCGGGGAGCTGTTTTTT. Residues: CASSPPGDVGLAASTNTGELFF. The full variable domain, rest sourced from reference TRBV28 and TRBJ2-2, is DVKVTQSSRYLVKRTGEKVFLECVQDMDHENMFWYRQDPGLGLRLIYFSYDVKMKEKGDIPEGYSVSREKKERFSLILESASTNQTSMYLCASSPPGDVGLAASTNTGELFFGEGSRLTVL.

This rearrangement joins TRBV7-6 to TRBJ2-6; TRBD1 might be the D (5 bases). Germline V gene sequence: CDR1 SGHVS, CDR2 FNYEAQ. This CDR3 is 17 amino acids long. Trimming shortened V by 5 bases and J by 2 bases, and 16 bases separated the two germline ends. The CDR3, as DNA: TGTGCCAGCAGCCCCAGCAGGGCAGGGCCTGGGGCCAACGTCCTGACTTTC. Translated: CASSPSRAGPGANVLTF.

J is TRBJ1-6 and V is TRBV5-1; D not resolved. The CDR3 covers 17 residues. V lost 1 base to trimming and J lost 0 bases, with 11 bases between them. In germline, CDR1 is SGHRS, CDR2 YFSETQ. The CDR3 loop is CASSLSYGSSYNSPLHF. In DNA, the CDR3 is TGCGCCAGCAGCTTGTCCTACGGGAGCTCCTATAATTCACCCCTCCACTTT.